This TCR beta chain originates from a study of CD8+ T cells in alopecia areata. Investigators isolated RNA and reverse transcribed it into cDNA to act as the sequencing template. Method: immunoSEQ multiplex PCR; TCRdb's copy keeps in-frame clones and lacks some. The profile covers 170,000 or so clones, with roughly three fifths appearing a single time and over 10% taken by the ten largest. The treatment was: oral pan-JAK inhibitor, 5-10 mg twice daily. Germline CDR1 is DFQATT and CDR2 is SNEGSKA (reference sequence). Trimming removed 6 bases at V and 6 bases at J, with 9 bases between. There are 11 residues in the CDR3.

The chain combines TRBV20-1 with TRBJ2-1; D gene unclear. This specimen consisted of CD8+ T cells sorted from blood, obtained at week 24, from a patient treated with tofacitinib. The sequence was collected from a human donor with alopecia areata. CDR3 coding DNA: TGCAGTGCCTATCACCTCAATGAGCAGTTCTTC. Translation gives CSAYHLNEQFF.